The present TCR beta chain was sequenced within a study of shared clonotypes between healthy human individuals. A note on this clone: Antigen unknown.

Every subset had its genomic DNA shared out evenly among several immunoSEQ plates. Around 30,000 T cell genomes (approximately 210 ng DNA) went into each sorted-subset replicate. Some clones are missing from TCRdb's copy, which holds only in-frame ones; the method was immunoSEQ multiplex PCR. The data contain about 2.3 million clones, 92% of them seen just once; the ten biggest clones take up 0.37%. Study conclusions and caveats: All-four-donor shared clonotypes had higher generation probabilities than non-shared clonotypes did. Depth of sequencing was expected to influence donor clonotype sharing.

This CDR3 has 17 amino acids. The trim removed 0 bases at V and 1 base at J, leaving 3 bases unmatched. Germline V gene lookup returns CDR1 SNHLY and CDR2 FYNNEI. This rearrangement joins TRBV2 to TRBJ2-5; TRBD2 aligns across 12 bases. The specimen sequenced was naive CD4+ T cells from PBMCs. Subset of the sample: CD45RA+ positively selected. This clonotype was obtained from a man aged 18 to 30 in good health. Some clones in this sample may be carry-over from other donors' samples. The CDR3 sequence: CASSEAGGLAGQETQYF. CDR3 sequence (DNA): TGTGCCAGCAGTGAAGCGGGGGGACTAGCGGGCCAAGAGACCCAGTACTTC.